These 7 T cell receptor beta chains were all obtained from the same sample, sequenced in a study of shared clonotypes between healthy human individuals. The table came from immunoSEQ multiplex PCR; TCRdb's copy has only in-frame clones and leaves some out. In the table there are about 320,000 clones, more than 75% of which are singletons. Material for sequencing was memory CD8+ T cells sorted from blood. The subset is: CD45RO+ cells pooled with CCR7-negative TemRA cells. These receptors were taken from a man between 18 and 29 years old in good health.

This sequence joins TRBV5-4 and TRBJ2-3; 13 bases map to TRBD2. The CDR3 spans 15 residues. After removal of 2 bases from V and 4 bases from J, the junction contained 1 base not matched to a gene. Looked up from germline, CDR1 is SGHNT and CDR2 is YYREEE (reference sequence). This CDR3 reads CASSFTSGGADTQYF. CDR3 bases: TGTGCCAGCAGCTTTACTAGCGGGGGGGCAGATACGCAGTATTTT.

This chain uses TRBV4-1 with TRBJ2-1; 11 positions match TRBD2. Germline V gene data show CDR1 as MGHRA and CDR2 as YSYEKL. J gave up 8 bases and V 0 bases, and 12 bases lay outside the gene matches. This CDR3 region has 18 residues. CDR3 sequence: CASSQEASGGLLAYEQFF. DNA for the CDR3: TGCGCCAGCAGCCAAGAGGCTAGCGGGGGGCTATTAGCGTATGAGCAGTTCTTC.

The V call is TRBV28, the J call TRBJ2-5, with 9 bases lining up with TRBD2. The germline V gene encodes CDR1 MDHEN and CDR2 SYDVKM. This CDR3 comprises 16 residues. The V and J ends lost 2 bases and 1 base, in that order; junction bases with no gene match: 5. The CDR3 DNA is TGTGCCAGCAGTTTACTAGCGGGGTTACTCCAAGAGACCCAGTACTTC. Its protein product is CASSLLAGLLQETQYF.

Worth noting for this clone: Compared with germline, one end of the junction differs, possibly owing to a read error. The chain combines TRBV28 with TRBJ2-5; no definite D call. This CDR3 region has 11 residues. The germline CDR1 and CDR2 sequences are MDHEN and SYDVKM. The CDR3 is CASSLGTLSHF. The CDR3 DNA reads TGTGCCAGCAGTTTAGGAACTTTGTCCCACTTC.

V and J are TRBV10-3 and TRBJ2-5, with 11 bases matching TRBD1. This CDR3 is built from 15 residues. Germline V gene sequence: CDR1 ENHRY, CDR2 SYGVKD. V shed 3 bases, J shed 2 bases, and the junction held 2 bases outside the gene matches. Here the CDR3 reads CAISDRDRGQETQYF. DNA of the CDR3: TGTGCCATCAGTGACCGGGACAGGGGGCAAGAGACCCAGTACTTC.

This clone is a singleton in its sample. The rearrangement links TRBV4-3 to TRBJ1-1, with a possible D match to TRBD1 (6 bases). The germline V and J ends were trimmed by 6 bases and 0 bases, with 17 bases remaining between them. The CDR3 covers 16 residues. Germline V CDR1 and CDR2: LGHNA, YSLEER. CDR3 DNA: TGCGCCAGCAGAGGGGGTTGGAGGGTGCTGAACACTGAAGCTTTCTTT. Translating it yields CASRGGWRVLNTEAFF.

This chain links TRBV6-1 with TRBJ2-3, with 8 positions matching TRBD1. This CDR3 comprises 16 residues. V shed 3 bases, J shed 1 base, and the junction held 6 bases outside the gene matches. The germline V gene encodes CDR1 MNHNS and CDR2 SASEGT. CDR3 protein: CASSEVETGGTDTQYF. The CDR3 nucleotides are TGTGCCAGCAGTGAGGTTGAGACAGGGGGCACAGATACGCAGTATTTT.